This T cell receptor beta chain is from a study of control samples from healthy donors and cancer patients. Sequenced by immunoSEQ multiplex PCR; TCRdb stores in-frame clones only, minus some. This sample has just under 80,000 clones; roughly 90% occur once, and the top ten carry 1.9%. Germline CDR1 KGHSH, CDR2 LQKENI. The V end lost 4 bases, the J end lost 5 bases, and 17 bases lay between the germline ends. This CDR3 has 15 amino acids. Sample: PBMCs. This sequence was found in a woman aged 55-75 years with head and neck cancer. This chain joins TRBV18 and TRBJ1-1; tentative D call: TRBD1 (6 bases). The DNA for the CDR3 is TGTGCCAGCTCACTGGGAGCACAGGGACTAACTGAAGCTTTCTTT. Its protein is CASSLGAQGLTEAFF.